This is a list of T cell receptor beta chains from one sample in a study of blood T cell repertoires in COVID-19. Clones were sequenced by immunoSEQ multiplex PCR, and TCRdb holds only the in-frame ones, with some missing. The data show around 270,000 clones, roughly 89% seen once. Sequenced input: peripheral blood. Every receptor here comes from a man aged 40-49 years with acute or convalescent COVID-19. The CDR3 runs from the conserved cysteine through the conserved F or W. D genes are given only for firm matches. Rows may omit the clone size; those that give it use once, few, many or a size class.

clone_size d_call cdr3_length j_call v_call cdr3_aa cdr3_nt
- - 16 TRBJ1-2 TRBV28 CASSSQGTTPAGGYTF TGTGCCAGCAGTTCCCAGGGAACTACGCCTGCGGGGGGCTACACCTTC
- TRBD1 14 TRBJ1-2 TRBV10-3 CAISEGQGASGYTF TGTGCCATCAGTGAGGGGCAGGGGGCGAGTGGCTACACCTTC
- TRBD2 12 TRBJ2-1 TRBV5-6 CASSYGGNEQFF TGTGCCAGCAGCTACGGGGGGAATGAGCAGTTCTTC
- - 11 TRBJ2-2 TRBV18 CASSPSGELFF TGTGCCAGCTCACCGAGCGGGGAGCTGTTTTTT
- - 15 TRBJ1-5 TRBV6-5 CASSPKSGSNQPQHF TGTGCCAGCAGCCCAAAGAGCGGCTCCAATCAGCCCCAGCATTTT
- TRBD1 18 TRBJ1-4 TRBV24-1 CATSGGTDSFATNEKLFF TGTGCCACCAGTGGCGGGACAGATAGTTTTGCAACTAATGAAAAACTGTTTTTT
- TRBD2 13 TRBJ2-7 TRBV12-5 CASGLSGGNEQYF TGTGCTAGTGGTTTGTCGGGGGGGAACGAGCAGTACTTC
- - 12 TRBJ2-1 TRBV15 CATRKERGEQFF TGTGCCACCAGGAAAGAACGCGGTGAGCAGTTCTTC
- TRBD1 15 TRBJ1-2 TRBV5-6 CASSLPGRGQYGYTF TGTGCCAGCAGCCTTCCGGGCAGGGGGCAATATGGCTACACCTTC
- - 14 TRBJ2-5 TRBV21-1 CASSNRGPAETQYF TGTGCCAGCAGCAATAGAGGTCCCGCAGAGACCCAGTACTTC
- - 15 TRBJ2-1 TRBV19 CASSPPGPTYNEQFF TGTGCCAGTAGTCCCCCGGGTCCCACGTACAATGAGCAGTTCTTC
- TRBD1 14 TRBJ1-2 TRBV6-5 CASSYRDSDYGYTF TGTGCCAGCAGTTACCGGGACAGTGACTATGGCTACACCTTC
once TRBD2 18 TRBJ2-5 TRBV5-4 CASSLRLAGGIMGETQYF TGTGCCAGCAGCTTGAGACTAGCGGGGGGGATTATGGGAGAGACCCAGTACTTC
- - 12 TRBJ2-1 TRBV6-5 CASRTGSDEQFF TGTGCCAGCAGGACGGGGAGCGATGAGCAGTTCTTC
- - 18 TRBJ2-3 TRBV4-2 CASSQDQGWGTGTDTQYF TGTGCCAGCAGCCAAGATCAGGGATGGGGAACGGGCACAGATACGCAGTATTTT
- TRBD2 16 TRBJ2-3 TRBV20-1 CSASGSGGGSTDTQYF TGCAGTGCTAGTGGCTCTGGCGGGGGGTCCACAGATACGCAGTATTTT
once - 11 TRBJ2-3 TRBV6-1 CASSEASSQYF TGTGCCAGCAGTGAAGCCTCTTCGCAGTATTTT
few TRBD1 14 TRBJ1-2 TRBV9 CASSPGQGGYGYTF TGTGCCAGCAGCCCAGGACAGGGGGGCTATGGCTACACCTTC
- TRBD1 14 TRBJ2-7 TRBV5-1 CASSSTQGAHEQYF TGCGCCAGCAGCTCCACCCAGGGGGCCCACGAGCAGTACTTC